The 24 T cell receptor beta chains presented below share a single source sample, sequenced in a study of T-cell memory formation after mild COVID-19. MiXCR, run by TCRdb on the 5' RACE reads, gives a single entry per CDR3 protein. Among 200,000 to 250,000 distinct CDR3 sequences listed, about 10% were seen once. Input material: PBMCs or a T cell subset sorted from them (not recorded which). The receptors here all came from a young man who had mild COVID-19 (a few samples of this study predate the infection). Cell type and time point are not known.

V is TRBV7-9 and J is TRBJ1-2; D unclear. The CDR3 consists of 13 residues. The germline gives CDR1 SEHNR, CDR2 FQNEAQ (reference sequence). Between the trimmed V and J ends, which lost 5 bases and 3 bases, there was a span of 10 bases. CDR3 in DNA: TGTGCCAGCAGCATTTGGACGGACTATGGCTACACCTTC. This translates into CASSIWTDYGYTF.

The CDR3 DNA sequence: TGCAGTGCTAGGAGCGGGGGGGCCGCGGAGACCCAGTACTTC. Its protein product is CSARSGGAAETQYF. V usage is TRBV20-1 and J usage is TRBJ2-5, with 10 bases fitting TRBD2. This CDR3 is built from 14 residues. After removal of 3 bases from V and 5 bases from J, the junction contained 6 bases not matched to a gene. CDR1 is DFQATT, CDR2 SNEGSKA, per germline (reference sequence).

The J gene is TRBJ1-2, the V gene TRBV20-1, with 10 positions matching TRBD1. Unmatched junction bases numbered 3, after V lost 6 bases and J lost 5 bases. This CDR3 is 12 amino acids long. CDR1 and CDR2 (germline): DFQATT, SNEGSKA (reference sequence). This chain's CDR3 is CSAQGQGYGYTF. For the CDR3, the DNA is TGCAGTGCCCAGGGACAGGGGTATGGCTACACCTTC.

The chain recombines TRBV21-1 with TRBJ2-1; the table's D gene call, TRBD1, was not cross checked with the DNA. TRBV21-1 is a documented pseudogene. The CDR3 covers 16 residues. As DNA, the CDR3 is TGTGCCAGCAGCTATGACCCCAGGGGTTTAGGTGATGAGCAGTTCTTC. It yields the protein CASSYDPRGLGDEQFF.

The genes are TRBV29-1 and TRBJ2-3; D tentatively reads TRBD1 or TRBD2 (6 bases each). Germline values: CDR1 SQVTM, CDR2 ANQGSEA. Trimming stripped 7 bases from V and 5 bases from J, with 22 bases between. This CDR3 spans 15 amino acids. This CDR3 reads CSAGIWRGVGDTQYF. CDR3 coding DNA: TGCAGCGCCGGCATTTGGAGGGGGGTCGGAGATACGCAGTATTTT.

The rearrangement joins TRBV7-3 to TRBJ2-3, with 8 bases lining up with TRBD1. In germline, CDR1 is SGHTA, CDR2 FQGTGA. The CDR3 covers 15 residues. After removal of 6 bases from V and 4 bases from J, the junction contained 9 bases not matched to a gene. The CDR3 bases are TGTGCCAGCAGTTACTCCGGGACAGGCTCAGATACGCAGTATTTT. Its protein product is CASSYSGTGSDTQYF.

This clonotype came up a few times. The chain is built from TRBV4-2 and TRBJ2-3; 10 bases map to TRBD2. The CDR3 totals 17 residues. Per the germline V gene, CDR1 is LGHNA and CDR2 is YNFKEQ. Germline trimming cut 0 bases from V and 6 bases from J; bases unmatched to any gene: 9. CDR3 DNA sequence: TGTGCCAGCAGCCAAGATCAGCGGGGGGGCCGTGTGGATACGCAGTATTTT. Amino acid sequence: CASSQDQRGGRVDTQYF.

This sequence joins TRBV12-3 or TRBV12-4 and TRBJ2-5; 9 bases are a match to TRBD2. V gave up 6 bases and J gave up 4 bases; unmatched junction bases: 9. The CDR3 length is 15 residues. This CDR3 reads CASRDWTSEAETQYF. The DNA for the CDR3 is TGTGCCAGCAGAGACTGGACTAGCGAGGCAGAGACCCAGTACTTC.

This clonotype was seen a handful of times. V gene TRBV4-1 combines with J gene TRBJ1-1; 7 positions match TRBD1. Trimming took 2 bases from V and 7 from J; bases not matched to a gene: 10. In germline, CDR1 is MGHRA, CDR2 YSYEKL. This CDR3 has 15 amino acids. The CDR3 DNA is TGCGCCAGCAGCCAACCGACAGGGAAGTCTCGTGAAGCTTTCTTT. It is translated as CASSQPTGKSREAFF.

This clonotype was picked up many times. This sequence joins TRBV7-3 and TRBJ2-3; D might be TRBD1 or TRBD2, each matching 5 bases. The CDR3 contains 17 residues. V was trimmed by 1 base and J by 6 bases, leaving 20 bases between them. CDR1 and CDR2 from the germline V gene are SGHTA and FQGTGA. The CDR3 DNA sequence: TGTGCCAGCAGCTTAAATCGCAAGGGGCTAGCTGGGGATACGCAGTATTTT. Its translation is CASSLNRKGLAGDTQYF.

This clonotype was observed many times. The rearrangement uses TRBV5-1 and TRBJ2-1, with 9 bases aligning to TRBD1. V was pared by 4 bases and J by 2 bases, with 4 bases of the junction left unmatched. The CDR3 runs to 15 residues. Germline lookup yields CDR1 SGHRS and CDR2 YFSETQ. The CDR3 DNA reads as TGCGCCAGCAGCGTCGGGACAGGGACCTACAATGAGCAGTTCTTC. Translation gives CASSVGTGTYNEQFF.

V gene TRBV29-1 combines with J gene TRBJ1-1; the D is unclear. CDR3 length: 12 residues. V shed 5 bases and J shed 4 bases, with 11 bases lying between them. Germline V gives CDR1 SQVTM, CDR2 ANQGSEA. CDR3 sequence reads: CSVSLVPTEAFF. The CDR3 DNA sequence: TGCAGCGTTTCGCTGGTTCCCACTGAAGCTTTCTTT.

Only a few counts were recorded for this clonotype. This sequence joins TRBV29-1 and TRBJ1-1; TRBD1 is a possible D gene (5 bases). V gave up 5 bases and J gave up 1 base, with 11 bases separating them. Germline V gives CDR1 SQVTM, CDR2 ANQGSEA. The CDR3 has 13 residues. The CDR3 reads CSVTGTQNTEAFF. CDR3 nucleotides: TGCAGCGTTACCGGGACCCAGAACACTGAAGCTTTCTTT.

This chain uses TRBV5-1 with TRBJ2-5; D remains unclear. This CDR3 has 14 amino acids. Trimming pared 4 bases from V and 2 bases from J, leaving 12 bases between. In germline, CDR1 is SGHRS, CDR2 YFSETQ. The CDR3 protein is CASSPAARQETQYF. CDR3 nucleotides: TGCGCCAGCAGCCCCGCGGCCAGGCAAGAGACCCAGTACTTC.

The chain joins TRBV7-6 to TRBJ2-1; the D gene is possibly TRBD1 (6 bases). V was trimmed by 5 bases and J by 2 bases, leaving 13 bases between them. CDR1 is SGHVS, CDR2 FNYEAQ, per germline. The CDR3 runs 15 residues. This CDR3 is CASSPLKGAYNEQFF. As DNA, the CDR3 is TGTGCCAGCAGCCCCCTTAAGGGGGCCTACAATGAGCAGTTCTTC.

The chain joins TRBV7-8 to TRBJ2-5; 7 bases line up with TRBD1. Germline V gene sequence: CDR1 SGHVS, CDR2 FQNEAQ. The V segment lost 7 bases and the J segment 5 bases; nucleotides outside the gene matches: 16. CDR3 size: 16 residues. In DNA form, the CDR3 reads TGTGCCAGCATCGTCCGAACAGGGGACGGCCCGGAGACCCAGTACTTC. Its protein product is CASIVRTGDGPETQYF.

The V call is TRBV12-3 or TRBV12-4, the J call TRBJ2-2; tentatively, D is TRBD1 (5 bases). The ends were cut back, 6 bases at V and 6 bases at J, with 14 bases in the middle. The CDR3 totals 14 residues. The CDR3 DNA is TGTGCCAGCAGCCTTCTTCAGGGTTCCGGGGAGCTGTTTTTT. Amino acid sequence: CASSLLQGSGELFF.

This chain uses TRBV27 with TRBJ1-5; tentatively, D is TRBD1 (5 bases). V was clipped by 2 bases and J by 5 bases, with 7 bases between them. The CDR3 loop spans 13 amino acids. Germline V CDR1 and CDR2: MNHEY, SMNVEV (reference sequence). In DNA form, the CDR3 reads TGTGCCAGCAGTTTAGGGGCGGATCAGCCCCAGCATTTT. Amino acids: CASSLGADQPQHF.

Details on this clonotype: This clone may be a read error of a much larger clone one base away. The CDR3 spells CASSYLTGGGTEAFF. In DNA form, the CDR3 reads TGTGCCAGCAGTTACCTGACAGGGGGCGGCACTGAAGCTTTCTTT. The rearrangement links TRBV6-5 to TRBJ1-1; 10 positions agree with TRBD1. The CDR3 has 15 residues. Germline loops: CDR1 MNHEY, CDR2 SVGAGI. V gave up 2 bases and J gave up 4 bases; unmatched junction bases: 4.

The V call is TRBV2, the J call TRBJ2-1; D perhaps matches TRBD2 (5 bases). CDR1 and CDR2 (germline): SNHLY, FYNNEI. Trimming shortened V by 10 bases and J by 1 base, and 5 bases separated the two germline ends. The CDR3 loop spans 11 amino acids. This chain's CDR3 is CATGSYNEQFF. In nucleotides, the CDR3 is TGTGCCACGGGGTCCTACAATGAGCAGTTCTTC.

Of note for this clonotype: A much more abundant neighbour one base away suggests this may be a read error. The gene calls are TRBV12-3 or TRBV12-4 and TRBJ1-5; unclear D gene. The CDR3 length is 12 residues. The CDR3 protein is CASSLDNQHQHF. DNA of the CDR3: TGTGCCAGCAGTCTCGACAATCAGCACCAGCATTTT.

The chain is built from TRBV12-3 or TRBV12-4 and TRBJ2-1; D not certain. Trimming stripped 8 bases from V and 8 bases from J, with 16 bases between. The CDR3 consists of 13 residues. The CDR3 DNA sequence: TGTGCCAGCTCAGGTGGAAGTTTGCATGAGCAGTTCTTC. This codes for CASSGGSLHEQFF.

This sequence joins TRBV5-4 and TRBJ2-3; 7 bases line up with TRBD2. This CDR3 has 14 residues. CDR1 is SGHNT, CDR2 YYREEE, per germline (reference sequence). After removal of 4 bases from V and 3 bases from J, the junction contained 5 bases not matched to a gene. The CDR3 protein is CASSPWGGTDTQYF. DNA of the CDR3: TGTGCCAGCAGCCCCTGGGGGGGAACAGATACGCAGTATTTT.

The gene calls are TRBV2 and TRBJ2-3; 10 bases agree with TRBD2. With 6 bases clipped from V and 3 bases from J, the junction kept 9 bases outside the gene matches. This CDR3 comprises 16 residues. Germline assignment: CDR1 SNHLY and CDR2 FYNNEI. For the CDR3, the DNA is TGTGCCAGCAGCCCAAGTACTAGCGGGGTTACAGATACGCAGTATTTT. Amino acids: CASSPSTSGVTDTQYF.